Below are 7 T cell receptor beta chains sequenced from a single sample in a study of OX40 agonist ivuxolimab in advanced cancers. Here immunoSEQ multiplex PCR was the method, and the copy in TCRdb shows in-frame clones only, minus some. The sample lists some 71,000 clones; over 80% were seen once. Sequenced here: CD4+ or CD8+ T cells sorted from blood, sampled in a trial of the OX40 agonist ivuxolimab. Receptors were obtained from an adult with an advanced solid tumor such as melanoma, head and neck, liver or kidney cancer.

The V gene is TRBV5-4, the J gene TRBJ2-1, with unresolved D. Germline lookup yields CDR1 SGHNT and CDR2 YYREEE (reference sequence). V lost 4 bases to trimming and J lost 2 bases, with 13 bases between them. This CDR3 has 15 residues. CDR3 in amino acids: CASSPDPQTYNEQFF. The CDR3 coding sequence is TGTGCCAGCAGCCCCGACCCCCAAACCTACAATGAGCAGTTCTTC.

The CDR3 sequence: CASSSWDGGSYEQYF. CDR3 in DNA: TGCGCCAGCAGCTCCTGGGACGGAGGCTCCTACGAGCAGTACTTC. This chain links TRBV5-1 with TRBJ2-7; D tentatively reads TRBD1 or TRBD2 (5 bases each). Germline-derived CDR1 and CDR2 are SGHRS and YFSETQ. The CDR3 consists of 15 residues. With 3 bases removed from V and 0 bases from J, the gap between germline ends came to 13 bases.

This chain's CDR3 is CAISERGYTDTQYF. CDR3 in DNA: TGTGCCATCAGTGAGAGGGGCTACACAGATACGCAGTATTTT. J is TRBJ2-3 and V is TRBV10-3; a weak D match, TRBD1 (5 bases). The CDR3 runs to 14 residues. The germline V and J ends were trimmed by 2 bases and 2 bases, with 8 bases remaining between them. CDR1 and CDR2 (germline): ENHRY, SYGVKD.

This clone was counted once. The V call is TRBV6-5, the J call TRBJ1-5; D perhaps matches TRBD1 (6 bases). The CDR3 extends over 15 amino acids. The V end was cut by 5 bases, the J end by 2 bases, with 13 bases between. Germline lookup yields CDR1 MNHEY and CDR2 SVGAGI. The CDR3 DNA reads TGTGCCAGCAGTACTCACAACAGGGGCAATCAGCCCCAGCATTTT. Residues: CASSTHNRGNQPQHF.

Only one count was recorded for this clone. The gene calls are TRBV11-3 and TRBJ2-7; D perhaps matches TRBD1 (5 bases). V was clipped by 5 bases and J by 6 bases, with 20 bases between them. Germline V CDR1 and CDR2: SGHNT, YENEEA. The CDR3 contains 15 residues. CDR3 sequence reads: CASSGATSRDGEQYF. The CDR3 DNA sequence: TGTGCCAGCAGCGGGGCCACGAGCAGGGATGGCGAGCAGTACTTC.

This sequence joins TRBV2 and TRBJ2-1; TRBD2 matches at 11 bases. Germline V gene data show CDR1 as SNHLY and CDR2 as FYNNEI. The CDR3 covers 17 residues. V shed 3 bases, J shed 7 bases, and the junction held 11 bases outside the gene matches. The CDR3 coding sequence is TGTGCCAGCAGTGAGCGGGTAGCGGGAGGGCCTAGGAATGAGCAGTTCTTC. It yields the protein CASSERVAGGPRNEQFF.

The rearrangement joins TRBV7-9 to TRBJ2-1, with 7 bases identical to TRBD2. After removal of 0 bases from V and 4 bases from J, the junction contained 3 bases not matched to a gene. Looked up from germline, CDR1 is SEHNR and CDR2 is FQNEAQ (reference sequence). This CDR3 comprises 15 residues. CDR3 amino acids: CASSLAGGPYNEQFF. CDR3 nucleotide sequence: TGTGCCAGCAGCTTAGCGGGAGGGCCTTACAATGAGCAGTTCTTC.